This T cell receptor (beta chain) derives from a study of tumor-infiltrating lymphocytes in primary liver carcinoma listed by TCRdb under 2017. Regarding the complete study: Between late 2015 and early 2016, several patients in China with histopathologically diagnosed primary liver carcinoma had surgical resection. Of the five patients, three men and two women aged 30 to 69 years, four had hepatocellular carcinoma and one had combined HCC and intrahepatic cholangiocarcinoma. Tumors of the five patients were stage T1-T3 N0M0 with maximum diameters of roughly 4.2 to 10 cm. Each sample produced roughly 3.65 to 7.13 million productive TCRbeta reads, and read depth showed no significant difference between tissue types. The study combined TCRbeta repertoire sequencing, expression microarrays and whole-exome sequencing across five regions of each liver tumor, with adjacent normal tissue and blood. A total of some 35 specimens from 5 patients underwent TCRbeta repertoire sequencing, comprising around 25 tumor regions, 5 adjacent noncancerous liver tissues and 5 peripheral blood samples. Technical replicate repertoires showed high reproducibility, with mean shared-clone rates roughly 0.88 and correlation coefficients above 0.95.

Here is what the overall study found, with its caveats: With just five or six patients in the study, the authors point out that the findings should be validated in a larger study. Because sequencing covered only the TCR beta chain and unpaired alpha chains were not captured, true repertoire diversity is likely underestimated. Repertoire overlap was higher between tumor regions (mean about 35%) than tumor-adjacent (approximately 17%) or tumor-blood (approximately 15%) pairs, consistent with antigen-driven expansion. The top 250 clones made up a significantly larger repertoire fraction in tumors than in blood (p = 0.039). Bulk unsorted samples precluded comparing CD4+ and CD8+ T cell repertoires.

Blood RNA was extracted from unsorted whole blood with TRIzol reagent; germline DNA came from the DNeasy Blood & Tissue kit. Patients had chronic HBV infection and were treatment-naive at sampling. Before surgery, 4 to 5 milliliters of peripheral blood were collected into K2EDTA tubes. About this clonotype itself: No cognate antigen has been identified for it. The junction and the germline gene differ at one end; a read error may be behind it.

The CDR1 and CDR2 encoded by the germline V gene are WSHSY and SAAADI. The CDR3 spans 14 residues, from the cysteine through the phenylalanine. Solely the CDR3 DNA is kept, with 42 bases framed from the first base. TCRbeta-specific cDNA was reverse-transcribed from around 0.45 ug total RNA using a constant-region primer and ProtoScript II reverse transcriptase. Construction of the TCRbeta libraries relied on three nested rounds of multiplex PCR, following a slightly modified ARM-PCR procedure. The first two PCR rounds used multiplex TRBV1-TRBV30 forward primers with a Cbeta reverse primer, each for approximately 10 cycles. Sample barcodes and Illumina adapters were added in a final 25-cycle PCR with Deep VentR polymerase. Before sequencing, amplicons of 200-500 bp were gel-purified using a QIAquick gel extraction kit. An Illumina HiSeq 2500 was used to sequence the TCRbeta amplicons with 250-bp paired-end reads. Processing in the source paper ran as follows. To recover full CDR3 sequences, reads were quality-trimmed using Trimmomatic v0.33 and paired reads were then merged using FLASH v1.2.11. V, D and J germline segments were assigned to the rearranged TCRbeta sequences by MiGEC v1.2.1b. Clonotype statistics, along with Shannon-Wiener diversity indices, were calculated using VDJtools v1.0.0. To cut down on sampling bias, every analysis after diversity analysis relied on just the 250 most abundant clonotypes from each sample. Using fastp trimming at Q25 and MiXCR clonotype assembly, TCRdb reanalyzed the public sequencing data and kept in-frame beta chains. Every distinct CDR3 protein forms one entry, paired with its most common genes and DNA. TCRdb's processing, not the authors' own work, is the source of the V and J calls. The sample has approximately 330,000 distinct CDR3 sequences on record, 65% of them singletons. The top ten clonotypes cover 6.5% of the sample.

The clonotype comes from a middle-aged man with primary liver carcinoma and hepatitis B virus infection. Recombination linked TRBV10-2 to TRBJ2-7; the D segment could be TRBD2, given 5 matching bases. The sequenced material came from peripheral blood. The CDR3 amino acid sequence is: CAGSDVSSLYEQYF. At the DNA level, the sequence is TGCGCCGGCAGCGATGTGTCTAGCCTATACGAGCAGTACTTC.